The 15 T cell receptor beta chains below come from one sample, sequenced in a study of CD8+ T cells in alopecia areata. As the sequencing template, cDNA was produced by extracting RNA and reverse transcribing it. Method: immunoSEQ multiplex PCR; TCRdb's copy keeps in-frame clones and lacks some. The data hold roughly 150,000 clones, with roughly 50% observed a single time. The sequencing sample was made of CD4+ T cells sorted from blood. The source is a human donor with alopecia areata.

The V and J genes are TRBV28 and TRBJ1-5; TRBD1 agrees at 9 bases. Germline V gene data show CDR1 as MDHEN and CDR2 as SYDVKM. This CDR3 has 16 residues. V gave up 4 bases and J gave up 4 bases; unmatched junction bases: 8. The CDR3 bases are TGTGCCAGCAGTTCTAGTGGACAGGGGACGAATCAGCCCCAGCATTTT. Translating gives CASSSSGQGTNQPQHF.

This chain connects TRBV30 to TRBJ2-1, with D possibly matching TRBD1 (5 bases). Trimming took 5 bases from V and 3 from J, leaving 8 bases between them. The CDR3 is 12 amino acids. Germline V lookup: CDR1 GTSNPN, CDR2 SVGIG (reference sequence). CDR3 loop: CAWDRGYNEQFF. The CDR3 DNA reads as TGTGCCTGGGATAGGGGCTACAATGAGCAGTTCTTC.

J is TRBJ2-5 and V is TRBV5-6; the D call may be TRBD1 or TRBD2 (6 bases each). Germline V CDR1 and CDR2: SGHDT, YYEEEE. V was shortened by 3 bases and J by 7 bases, with 19 bases between the two germline ends. This CDR3 has 15 amino acids. The CDR3 loop reads CASSWKGGTTRTQYF. CDR3 nucleotides: TGTGCCAGCAGCTGGAAAGGCGGGACAACTAGGACCCAGTACTTC.

The rearrangement joins TRBV9 to TRBJ2-7; 11 bases map to TRBD2. CDR1 SGDLS and CDR2 YYNGEE come from the germline V gene. J was trimmed by 6 bases and V by 4 bases; bases with no gene match: 6. This CDR3 comprises 14 residues. The CDR3: CASSLLLAGGEQYF. The CDR3, as DNA: TGTGCCAGCAGCTTGCTTCTAGCGGGAGGCGAGCAGTACTTC.

This sequence joins TRBV23-1 and TRBJ1-5; D remains unclear. TRBV23-1 falls under the ORF class, with uncertain function. V was pared by 5 bases and J by 3 bases, with 14 bases between. The CDR3 totals 15 residues. The CDR3 bases are TGCGCCAGCAGTTACTTTCGCCGATCCAATCAGCCCCAGCATTTT. Translating gives CASSYFRRSNQPQHF.

This clone has just a few counts. V and J are TRBV5-6 and TRBJ1-5, with D possibly being TRBD1 (5 bases). Trimming cost V 4 bases and J 5 bases, with 13 bases left between them. This CDR3 comprises 14 residues. Germline lookup yields CDR1 SGHDT and CDR2 YYEEEE. DNA of the CDR3: TGTGCCAGCAGCCATTCAGGGCCCGATCAGCCCCAGCATTTT. Translation: CASSHSGPDQPQHF.

The V and J genes are TRBV5-1 and TRBJ2-5; 9 positions agree with TRBD1. This CDR3 spans 14 amino acids. With 4 bases clipped from V and 5 bases from J, the junction kept 6 bases outside the gene matches. In germline, CDR1 is SGHRS, CDR2 YFSETQ. For the CDR3, the DNA is TGCGCCAGCAGCCTACAGGGGGCGCGGGAGACCCAGTACTTC. This sequence encodes CASSLQGARETQYF.

This chain joins TRBV27 and TRBJ1-5; no clear D gene. The CDR3 runs 12 residues. Germline V gene sequence: CDR1 MNHEY, CDR2 SMNVEV (reference sequence). Trimming took 4 bases from V and 6 from J, leaving 7 bases between them. The CDR3 DNA sequence: TGTGCCAGCAGTTCCGGATTTCAGCCCCAGCATTTT. Translation gives CASSSGFQPQHF.

The V gene is TRBV11-1, the J gene TRBJ2-3, with D possibly TRBD2 on 5 matching bases. Germline loops: CDR1 SGHAT, CDR2 FQDESV (reference sequence). V lost 7 bases and J lost 0, with 17 bases in between. This CDR3 spans 16 amino acids. The CDR3 reads CASTAPGRTSTDTQYF. CDR3 in DNA: TGTGCCAGCACCGCACCGGGGAGAACTAGCACAGATACGCAGTATTTT.

This sequence joins TRBV7-9 and TRBJ1-1; D uncertain. This CDR3 spans 14 amino acids. Trimming left V 1 base short and J 0 bases short, with 6 bases between. CDR1 and CDR2 (germline): SEHNR, FQNEAQ (reference sequence). In DNA, the CDR3 is TGTGCCAGCAGCTTAGGGACGGTGAACACTGAAGCTTTCTTT. Translated: CASSLGTVNTEAFF.

The chain links TRBV2 to TRBJ1-1; D gene uncertain. V was clipped by 5 bases and J by 4 bases, with 5 bases between them. The germline gives CDR1 SNHLY, CDR2 FYNNEI. The CDR3 is 11 amino acids. The CDR3 is CASSYFTEAFF. CDR3 in DNA: TGTGCCAGCAGTTATTTCACTGAAGCTTTCTTT.

The V call is TRBV4-2, the J call TRBJ1-1; D is undetermined. V was clipped by 1 base and J by 1 base, with 7 bases between them. The CDR3 runs 14 residues. Germline V gene sequence: CDR1 LGHNA, CDR2 YNFKEQ. The CDR3 bases are TGTGCCAGCAGCCAAGTCGATAAGAACACTGAAGCTTTCTTT. Translation: CASSQVDKNTEAFF.

As to this clone: The same CDR3 can be traced to other DNA sequences in this sample. The chain joins TRBV4-1 to TRBJ1-5; the D gene is possibly TRBD1 (5 bases). Trimming stripped 0 bases from V and 0 bases from J, with 6 bases between. In germline, CDR1 is MGHRA, CDR2 YSYEKL. This CDR3 contains 15 residues. The DNA of the CDR3 is TGCGCCAGCAGCCAAGAACAGGATAGCAATCAGCCCCAGCATTTT. This translates into CASSQEQDSNQPQHF.

V gene TRBV6-5 combines with J gene TRBJ1-2; no firm D call. The CDR3 covers 16 residues. V lost 2 bases and J lost 2, with 15 bases in between. Looked up from germline, CDR1 is MNHEY and CDR2 is SVGAGI. CDR3 residues: CASSYDGRLSNYGYTF. The CDR3, as DNA: TGTGCCAGCAGTTACGACGGGCGTCTATCGAACTATGGCTACACCTTC.

This clone appeared a few times. Other DNA sequences of this sample code for an identical CDR3. The chain recombines TRBV5-1 with TRBJ2-5; 8 nucleotides agree with TRBD2. The CDR3 spans 14 residues. V lost 3 bases to trimming and J lost 2 bases; unmatched junction nucleotides: 3. Per the germline V gene, CDR1 is SGHRS and CDR2 is YFSETQ. CDR3 bases: TGCGCCAGCAGCTCTTTAGCGGGACAAGAGACCCAGTACTTC. Its protein is CASSSLAGQETQYF.